This TCR beta chain emerged from a study of response to subunit inactivated influenza vaccine. Regarding the study as a whole: There was a suggestion from the authors that each seasonal influenza vaccination recruits few new T cells.

The CDR3 consists of 17 residues. V was pared by 0 bases and J by 5 bases, with 10 bases of the junction left unmatched. CDR1 DFQATT and CDR2 SNEGSKA come from the germline V gene (reference sequence). Concerning this clonotype itself: What it recognizes is unknown.

TCRdb called the RT-PCR reads again in MiXCR, with one record for every CDR3 protein. The sample yields about 500,000 distinct CDR3 sequences, roughly 13% seen once. The chain has TRBV20-1 and TRBJ2-5; TRBD2 agrees at 12 bases. This receptor was taken from a man in his fifties or sixties who received an inactivated influenza vaccine. The sequenced sample was PBMCs from blood, obtained 40 to 50 days after vaccination. This chain's CDR3 is CSARDPLAGGRRETQYF. The CDR3 DNA reads as TGCAGTGCTAGAGATCCGCTAGCGGGAGGGCGGCGGGAGACCCAGTACTTC.